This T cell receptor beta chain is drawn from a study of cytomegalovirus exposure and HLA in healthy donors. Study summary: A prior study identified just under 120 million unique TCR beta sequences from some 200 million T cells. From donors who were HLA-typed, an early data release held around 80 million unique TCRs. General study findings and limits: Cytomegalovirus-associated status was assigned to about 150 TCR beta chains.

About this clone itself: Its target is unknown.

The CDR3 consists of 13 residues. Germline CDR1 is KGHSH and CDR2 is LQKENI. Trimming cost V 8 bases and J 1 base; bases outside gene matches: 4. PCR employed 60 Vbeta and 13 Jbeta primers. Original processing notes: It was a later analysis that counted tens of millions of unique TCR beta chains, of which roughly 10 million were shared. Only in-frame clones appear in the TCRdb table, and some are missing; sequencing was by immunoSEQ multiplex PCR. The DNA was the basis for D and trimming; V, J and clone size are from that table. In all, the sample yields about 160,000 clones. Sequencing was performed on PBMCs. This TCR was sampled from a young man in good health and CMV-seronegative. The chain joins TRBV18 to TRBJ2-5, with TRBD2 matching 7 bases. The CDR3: CASAREVQETQYF. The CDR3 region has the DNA TGTGCCAGCGCACGGGAGGTCCAAGAGACCCAGTACTTC.